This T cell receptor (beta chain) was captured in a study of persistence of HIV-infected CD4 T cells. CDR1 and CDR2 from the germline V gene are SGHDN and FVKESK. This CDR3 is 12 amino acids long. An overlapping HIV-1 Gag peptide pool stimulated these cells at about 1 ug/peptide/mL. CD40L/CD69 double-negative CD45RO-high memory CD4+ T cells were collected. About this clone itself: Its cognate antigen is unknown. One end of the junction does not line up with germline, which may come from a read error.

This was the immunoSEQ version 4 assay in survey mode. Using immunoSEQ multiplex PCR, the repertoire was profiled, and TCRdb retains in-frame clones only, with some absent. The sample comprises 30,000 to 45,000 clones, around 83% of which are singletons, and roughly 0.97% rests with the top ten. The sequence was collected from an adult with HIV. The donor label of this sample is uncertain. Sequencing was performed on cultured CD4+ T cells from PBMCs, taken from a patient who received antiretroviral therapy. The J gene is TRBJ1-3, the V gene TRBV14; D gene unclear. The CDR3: CASSQGRTPQHF. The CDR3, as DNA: TGTGCCAGCAGCCAAGGCAGGACCCCTCAACATTTT. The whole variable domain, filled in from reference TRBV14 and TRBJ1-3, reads EAGVTQFPSHSVIEKGQTVTLRCDPISGHDNLYWYRRVMGKEIKFLLHFVKESKQDESGMPNNRFLAERTGGTYSTLKVQPAELEDSGVYFCASSQGRTPQHFGEGSWLTVV.